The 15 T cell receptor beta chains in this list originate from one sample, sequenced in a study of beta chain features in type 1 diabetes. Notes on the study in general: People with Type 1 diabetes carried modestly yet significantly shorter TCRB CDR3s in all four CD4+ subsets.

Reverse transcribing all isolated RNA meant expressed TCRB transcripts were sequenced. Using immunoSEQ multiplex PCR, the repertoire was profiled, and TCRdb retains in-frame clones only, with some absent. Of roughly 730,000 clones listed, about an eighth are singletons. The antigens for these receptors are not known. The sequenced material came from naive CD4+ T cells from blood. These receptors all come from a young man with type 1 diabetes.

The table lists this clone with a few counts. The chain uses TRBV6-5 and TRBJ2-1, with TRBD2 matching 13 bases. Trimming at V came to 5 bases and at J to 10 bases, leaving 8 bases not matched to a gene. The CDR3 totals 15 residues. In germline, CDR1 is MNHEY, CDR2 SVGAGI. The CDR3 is CASSHGLAGVEEQFF. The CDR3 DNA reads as TGTGCCAGCAGTCACGGACTAGCGGGGGTGGAAGAGCAGTTCTTC.

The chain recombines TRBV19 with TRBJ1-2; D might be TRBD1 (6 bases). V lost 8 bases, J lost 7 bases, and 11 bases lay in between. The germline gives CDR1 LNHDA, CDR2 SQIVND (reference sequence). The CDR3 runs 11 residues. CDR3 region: CASHDRIGYTF. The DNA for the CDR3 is TGTGCCAGTCACGACAGGATTGGCTACACCTTC.

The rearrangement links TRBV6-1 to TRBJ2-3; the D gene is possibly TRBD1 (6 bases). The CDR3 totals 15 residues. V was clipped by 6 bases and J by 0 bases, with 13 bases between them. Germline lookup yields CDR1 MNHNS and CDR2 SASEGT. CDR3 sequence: CASSEQGPSTDTQYF. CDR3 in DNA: TGTGCCAGCAGCGAACAGGGACCTAGCACAGATACGCAGTATTTT.

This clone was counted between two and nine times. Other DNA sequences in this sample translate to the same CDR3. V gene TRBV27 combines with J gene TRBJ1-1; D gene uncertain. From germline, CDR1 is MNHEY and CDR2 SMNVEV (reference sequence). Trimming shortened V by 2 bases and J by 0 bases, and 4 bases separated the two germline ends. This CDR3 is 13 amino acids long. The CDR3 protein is CASSLGLNTEAFF. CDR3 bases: TGTGCCAGCAGTTTAGGGTTGAACACTGAAGCTTTCTTT.

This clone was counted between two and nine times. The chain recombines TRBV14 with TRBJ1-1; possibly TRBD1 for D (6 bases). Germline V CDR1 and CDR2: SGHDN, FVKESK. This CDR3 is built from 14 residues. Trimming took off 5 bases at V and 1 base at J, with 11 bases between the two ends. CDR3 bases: TGTGCCAGCAGCTATCGGACAGCGAACACTGAAGCTTTCTTT. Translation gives CASSYRTANTEAFF.

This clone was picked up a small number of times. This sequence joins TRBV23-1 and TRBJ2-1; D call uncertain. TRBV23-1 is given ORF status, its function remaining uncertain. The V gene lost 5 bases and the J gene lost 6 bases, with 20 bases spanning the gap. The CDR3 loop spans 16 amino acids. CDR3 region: CASSFSPGPSGNEQFF. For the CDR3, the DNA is TGCGCCAGCAGTTTCTCTCCGGGCCCGTCAGGCAATGAGCAGTTCTTC.

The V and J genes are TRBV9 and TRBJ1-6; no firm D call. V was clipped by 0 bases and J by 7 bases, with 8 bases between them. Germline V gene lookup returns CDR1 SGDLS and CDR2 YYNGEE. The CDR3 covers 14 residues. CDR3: CASSVESSNSPLHF. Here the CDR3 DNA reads TGTGCCAGCAGCGTAGAATCCAGCAATTCACCCCTCCACTTT.

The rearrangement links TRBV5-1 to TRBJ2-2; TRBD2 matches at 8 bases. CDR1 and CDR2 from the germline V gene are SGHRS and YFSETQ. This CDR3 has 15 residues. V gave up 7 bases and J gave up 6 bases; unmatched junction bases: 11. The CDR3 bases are TGCGCCAGCGAAGGCCGGGGGGGCGCCCCCGGGGAGCTGTTTTTT. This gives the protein CASEGRGGAPGELFF.

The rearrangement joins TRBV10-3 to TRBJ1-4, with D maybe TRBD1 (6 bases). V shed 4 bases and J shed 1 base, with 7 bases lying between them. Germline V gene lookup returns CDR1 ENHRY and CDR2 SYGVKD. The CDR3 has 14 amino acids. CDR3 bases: TGTGCCATCAGTGCGGACAGAACTAATGAAAAACTGTTTTTT. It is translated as CAISADRTNEKLFF.

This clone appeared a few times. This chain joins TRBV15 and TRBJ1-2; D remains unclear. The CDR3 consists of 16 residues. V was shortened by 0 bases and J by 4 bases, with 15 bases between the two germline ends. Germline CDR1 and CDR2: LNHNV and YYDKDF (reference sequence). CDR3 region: CATSRERRAQSYGYTF. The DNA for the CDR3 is TGTGCCACCAGCAGAGAACGCCGGGCTCAAAGCTATGGCTACACCTTC.

The CDR3 here is CATSPRGEPKMAYTF. DNA of the CDR3: TGTGCCACCTCTCCTCGGGGCGAACCCAAAATGGCCTACACCTTC. The chain links TRBV7-9 to TRBJ1-2, with D perhaps matching TRBD1 (5 bases). V lost 10 bases and J 10 bases, leaving 28 bases between the germline ends. CDR3 length: 15 amino acids. CDR1 and CDR2 from the germline V gene are SEHNR and FQNEAQ (reference sequence). The whole variable domain, filled in from reference TRBV7-9 and TRBJ1-2, reads DTGVSQNPRHKITKRGQNVTFRCDPISEHNRLYWYRQTLGQGPEFLTYFQNEAQLEKSRLLSDRFSAERPKGSFSTLEIQRTEQGDSAMYLCATSPRGEPKMAYTFGSGTRLTVV.

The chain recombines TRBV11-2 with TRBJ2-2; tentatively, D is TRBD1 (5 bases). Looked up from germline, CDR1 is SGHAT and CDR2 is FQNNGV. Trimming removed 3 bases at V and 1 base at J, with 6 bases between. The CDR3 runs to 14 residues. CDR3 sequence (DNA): TGTGCCAGCAGCTTTACAGGGAACACCGGGGAGCTGTTTTTT. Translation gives CASSFTGNTGELFF.

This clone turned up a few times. CDR3 nucleotides: TGTGCCTGGATAGGGTATTCCTACGAGCAGTACTTC. Translating it yields CAWIGYSYEQYF. The genes are TRBV30 and TRBJ2-7; D uncertain. Germline CDR1 is GTSNPN and CDR2 is SVGIG (reference sequence). This CDR3 is built from 12 residues. V was shortened by 4 bases and J by 1 base, with 8 bases between the two germline ends.

This CDR3 reads CASSGQTVSGNTIYF. As DNA, the CDR3 is TGTGCCAGCAGCGGACAGACTGTCTCTGGAAACACCATATATTTT. V and J are TRBV7-6 and TRBJ1-3; possible D gene TRBD1, 6 bases. V dropped 5 bases and J dropped 0 bases, with 11 bases sitting between them. The CDR3 is 15 amino acids. Germline V lookup: CDR1 SGHVS, CDR2 FNYEAQ.

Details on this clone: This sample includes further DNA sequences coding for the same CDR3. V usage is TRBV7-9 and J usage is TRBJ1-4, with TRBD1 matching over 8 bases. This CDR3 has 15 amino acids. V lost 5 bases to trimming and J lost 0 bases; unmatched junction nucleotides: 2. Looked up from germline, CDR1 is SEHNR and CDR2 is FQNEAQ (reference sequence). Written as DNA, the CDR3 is TGTGCCAGCAGCCCACAGGGGGCAACTAATGAAAAACTGTTTTTT. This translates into CASSPQGATNEKLFF.